These T cell receptor beta chains were read from a single sample in a study of blood T cell repertoires in COVID-19. Produced via immunoSEQ multiplex PCR; TCRdb's table is partial and in-frame only. In the table there are under 200,000 clones, roughly 88% of which are singletons. Material for sequencing was peripheral blood. The source is a woman of 80 years or more with acute or convalescent COVID-19. Both conserved end residues are part of each CDR3. The D gene is left open where the match is weak. Only some rows state a clone size, as once, few, many or a class for expanded clones.

V gene,D gene,clone size,CDR3 length,J gene,CDR3 protein,CDR3 DNA
TRBV19,.,.,17,TRBJ2-5,CASSIRRQGGASETQYF,TGTGCCAGTAGTATTCGGCGGCAGGGTGGTGCCTCAGAGACCCAGTACTTC
TRBV29-1,TRBD2,once,14,TRBJ2-1,CSVEGASGRNEQFF,TGCAGCGTTGAAGGGGCTAGCGGGAGGAATGAGCAGTTCTTC
TRBV6-5,TRBD1,few,15,TRBJ2-7,CASSYRGTGTYEQYF,TGTGCCAGCAGTTACAGGGGGACAGGGACCTACGAGCAGTACTTC
TRBV24-1,TRBD2,.,12,TRBJ2-2,CATSDPGGMLFF,TGTGCCACCAGTGATCCGGGGGGGATGCTGTTTTTT
TRBV19,TRBD2,.,16,TRBJ2-5,CASSTTFGGVGETQYF,TGTGCCAGTAGTACAACCTTCGGGGGGGTGGGAGAGACCCAGTACTTC
TRBV18,.,.,14,TRBJ1-2,CASSPAGGRDGYTF,TGTGCCAGCTCACCAGCGGGGGGACGTGATGGCTACACCTTC
TRBV5-6,.,.,14,TRBJ2-7,CASSFGGDTYEQYF,TGTGCCAGCAGCTTTGGGGGGGACACCTACGAGCAGTACTTC
TRBV7-9,.,.,15,TRBJ2-3,CASSLGGSYTDTQYF,TGTGCCAGCAGCTTAGGAGGCTCGTACACAGATACGCAGTATTTT
TRBV29-1,TRBD1,.,13,TRBJ1-5,CSVGDRAGQPQHF,TGCAGCGTTGGGGACAGGGCTGGTCAGCCCCAGCATTTT
TRBV24-1,.,.,14,TRBJ2-5,CATSEPGNQETQYF,TGTGCCACCAGTGAGCCCGGGAACCAAGAGACCCAGTACTTC
TRBV5-1,TRBD1,.,14,TRBJ2-7,CASSLEGASYEQYF,TGCGCCAGCAGCTTGGAGGGGGCCTCCTACGAGCAGTACTTC
TRBV29-1,TRBD1,.,15,TRBJ2-5,CSVDTTGQGRETQYF,TGCAGCGTTGATACTACGGGACAGGGAAGAGAGACCCAGTACTTC
TRBV7-2,.,.,13,TRBJ1-4,CASRGTINEKLFF,TGTGCCAGCCGGGGGACTATTAATGAAAAACTGTTTTTT
TRBV12-3/TRBV12-4,.,few,13,TRBJ1-5,CASSLGGDQPQHF,TGTGCCAGCAGTTTAGGGGGGGATCAGCCCCAGCATTTT
TRBV3-1/TRBV3-2,TRBD1,once,14,TRBJ2-2,CASSSTGGTGELFF,TGTGCCAGCAGCTCGACAGGGGGCACCGGGGAGCTGTTTTTT
TRBV12-2,.,.,18,TRBJ2-1,CASRLVPIAGPGYNEQFF,TGTGCAAGTCGCTTAGTCCCTATAGCGGGACCAGGGTACAATGAGCAGTTCTTC